This T cell receptor (beta chain) was recorded in a study of Ad26.COV2.S vaccination and SARS-CoV-2 variants. Indicated treatment: 19 received Ad26.COV2.S at low or high dose, single or two shots; several received placebo; per-sample allocation not given. Day 63 after the first injection of vaccine or placebo was the sampling time. As its vector, the vaccine had Ad26, which expressed Wuhan-strain SARS-CoV-2 spike. Germline CDR1 and CDR2: SGDLS and YYNGEE. This CDR3 has 14 amino acids. V was cut by 0 bases and J by 1 base, with 8 bases left in between. Generated by immunoSEQ multiplex PCR, the TCRdb table keeps only in-frame clones and is missing some. The sample has 400,000 to 450,000 clones, 90% seen once; the top ten hold under 4.5%.

V is TRBV9 and J is TRBJ2-7; D is uncertain. The sequences come from peripheral blood, collected in a trial of Ad26.COV2.S vaccine versus placebo. This clonotype was obtained from a person between 18 and 59 years old who received the Ad26.COV2.S COVID-19 vaccine or a placebo. The CDR3 is CASSVDLLSYEQYF. Written as DNA, the CDR3 is TGTGCCAGCAGCGTAGATCTCTTATCCTACGAGCAGTACTTC.